This note documents a single T cell receptor (beta chain) sequence. These data come from a study of shared clonotypes between healthy human individuals. CDR1 is SGHDT, CDR2 YYEEEE, per germline. The CDR3 is 15 amino acids. V lost 0 bases to trimming and J lost 4 bases, with 11 bases between them. Selected positively for CCR7 and CD45RO-negative, naive CD8 cells excluded terminally differentiated effector memory CD45RA+ cells. All participating donors were Caucasian adults from Nashville, Tennessee. Every subset had its genomic DNA shared out evenly among several immunoSEQ plates. Per sorted-subset replicate PCR, input was 150 to 250 ng DNA, representing around 28,000 T cell genomes. The assay was immunoSEQ multiplex PCR, and TCRdb's table has in-frame clones only and misses some. The sample records 2 million or so clones, roughly 95% being singletons.

This chain links TRBV5-6 with TRBJ1-5; no clear D. Input material: naive CD8+ T cells sorted from blood. The source is a man aged 18 to 35 in good health. As DNA, the CDR3 is TGTGCCAGCAGCTTGGCCGGGGATCTTAATCAGCCCCAGCATTTT. Amino acids: CASSLAGDLNQPQHF. The full variable domain, rest sourced from reference TRBV5-6 and TRBJ1-5, is DAGVTQSPTHLIKTRGQQVTLRCSPKSGHDTVSWYQQALGQGPQFIFQYYEEEERQRGNFPDRFSGHQFPNYSSELNVNALLLGDSALYLCASSLAGDLNQPQHFGDGTRLSIL.